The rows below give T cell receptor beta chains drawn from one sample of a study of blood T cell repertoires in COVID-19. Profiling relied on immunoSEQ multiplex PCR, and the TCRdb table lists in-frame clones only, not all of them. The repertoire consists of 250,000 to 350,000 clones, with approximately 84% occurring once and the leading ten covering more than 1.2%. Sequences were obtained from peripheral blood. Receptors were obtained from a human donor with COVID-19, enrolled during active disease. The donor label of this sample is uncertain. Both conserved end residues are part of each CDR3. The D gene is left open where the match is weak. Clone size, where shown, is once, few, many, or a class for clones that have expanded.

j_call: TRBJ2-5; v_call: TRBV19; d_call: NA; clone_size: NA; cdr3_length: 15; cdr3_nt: TGTGCCAGTAGTATAGGCCCGGACTCACGCGAGACCCAGTACTTC; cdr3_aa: CASSIGPDSRETQYF
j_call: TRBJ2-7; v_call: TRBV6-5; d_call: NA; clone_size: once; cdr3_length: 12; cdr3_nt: TGTGCCAGCAGGGACTATACCTACGAGCAGTACTTC; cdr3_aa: CASRDYTYEQYF
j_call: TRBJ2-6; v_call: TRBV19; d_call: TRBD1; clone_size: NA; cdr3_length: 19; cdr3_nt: TGTGCCAGTAATTTCCCCGCAGGGGGAAAGAACTCTGGGGCCAACATCCTGACTTTC; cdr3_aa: CASNFPAGGKNSGANILTF
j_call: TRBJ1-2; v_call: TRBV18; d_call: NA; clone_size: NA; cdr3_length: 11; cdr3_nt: TGTGCCAGCTCAGAGGGTGGAGGCTACACCTTC; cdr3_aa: CASSEGGGYTF
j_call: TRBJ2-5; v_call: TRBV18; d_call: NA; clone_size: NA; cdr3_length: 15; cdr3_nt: TGTGCCAGCTCACCGGGTTCCGGAGGGCAAGAGACCCAGTACTTC; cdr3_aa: CASSPGSGGQETQYF
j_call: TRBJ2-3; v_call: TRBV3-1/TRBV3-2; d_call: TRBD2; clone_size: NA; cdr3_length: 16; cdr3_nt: TGTGCCAGCAGCCAAGATCCCGCGGGAGTGGGAGATACGCAGTATTTT; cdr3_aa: CASSQDPAGVGDTQYF
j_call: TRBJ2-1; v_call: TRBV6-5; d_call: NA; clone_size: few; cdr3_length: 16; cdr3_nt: TGTGCCAGCAGTTCCATTATGACGGGAGCTCGCGATGAGCAGTTCTTC; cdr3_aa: CASSSIMTGARDEQFF
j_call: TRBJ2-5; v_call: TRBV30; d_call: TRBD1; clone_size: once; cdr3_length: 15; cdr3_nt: TGTGCCTGGAATTCGGGACAGGGGGGCCAAGAGACCCAGTACTTC; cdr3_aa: CAWNSGQGGQETQYF
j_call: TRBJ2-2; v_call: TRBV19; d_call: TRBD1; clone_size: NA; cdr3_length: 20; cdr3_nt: TGTGCCAGTAGTACAGCTCCGGGACAGGGTATGGAGGGGCGTGCCGGGGAGCTGTTTTTT; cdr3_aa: CASSTAPGQGMEGRAGELFF
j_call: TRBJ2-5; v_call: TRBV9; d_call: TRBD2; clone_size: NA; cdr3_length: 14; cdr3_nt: TGTGCCAGCAGCGGTGGGACTATTCAGGAGACCCAGTACTTC; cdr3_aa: CASSGGTIQETQYF
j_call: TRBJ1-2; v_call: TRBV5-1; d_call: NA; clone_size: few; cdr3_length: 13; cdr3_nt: TGCGCCAGCAGCTTAACAGGGAGCGGTGGCTACACCTTC; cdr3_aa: CASSLTGSGGYTF
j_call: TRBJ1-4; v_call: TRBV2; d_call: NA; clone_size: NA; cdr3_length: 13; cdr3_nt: TGTGCCAGCATTCAGGTGCCTAATGAAAAACTGTTTTTT; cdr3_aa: CASIQVPNEKLFF
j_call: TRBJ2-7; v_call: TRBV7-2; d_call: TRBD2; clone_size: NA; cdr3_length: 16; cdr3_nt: TGTGCCAGCAGCTTAGGGGACTACCTGGGGGCCTACGAGCAGTACTTC; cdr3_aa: CASSLGDYLGAYEQYF
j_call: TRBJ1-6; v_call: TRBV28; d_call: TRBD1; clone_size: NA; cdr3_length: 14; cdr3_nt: TGTGCCAGCAGAAGAGGGGGCGATAATTCACCCCTCCACTTT; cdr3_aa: CASRRGGDNSPLHF
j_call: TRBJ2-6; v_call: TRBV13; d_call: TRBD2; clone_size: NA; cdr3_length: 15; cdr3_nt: TGTGCCAGCAGCCGGGGGGAGTCCGGGGCCAACGTCCTGACTTTC; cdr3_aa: CASSRGESGANVLTF
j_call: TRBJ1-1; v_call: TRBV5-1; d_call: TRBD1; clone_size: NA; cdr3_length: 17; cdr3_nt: TGCGCCAGCAGCTTGGATGGGACAGGGGGCTTGGGGACTGAAGCTTTCTTT; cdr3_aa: CASSLDGTGGLGTEAFF
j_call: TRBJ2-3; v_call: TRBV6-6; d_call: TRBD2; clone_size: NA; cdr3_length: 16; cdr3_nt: TGTGCCAGCAGACCCCTAGCGGGAGGGTACGCAGATACGCAGTATTTT; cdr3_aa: CASRPLAGGYADTQYF
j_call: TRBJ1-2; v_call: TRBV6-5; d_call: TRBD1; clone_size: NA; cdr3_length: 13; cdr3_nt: TGTGCCAGCAGAACGGGACAGGGTCCTGGCTACACCTTC; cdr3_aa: CASRTGQGPGYTF
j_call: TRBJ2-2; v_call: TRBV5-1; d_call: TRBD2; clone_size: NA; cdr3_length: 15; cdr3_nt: TGCGCCAGCAGCACCGGGACTAGCGTTGGCGGGGAGCTGTTTTTT; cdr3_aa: CASSTGTSVGGELFF
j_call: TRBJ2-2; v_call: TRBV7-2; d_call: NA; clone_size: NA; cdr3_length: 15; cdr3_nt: TGTGCCAGCAGCTTAGAGCGTGCGAACACCGGGGAGCTGTTTTTT; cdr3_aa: CASSLERANTGELFF
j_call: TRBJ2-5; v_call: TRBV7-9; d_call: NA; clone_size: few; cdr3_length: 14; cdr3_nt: TGTGCCAGCAGCATAAATACAGGGCGGGAGACCCAGTACTTC; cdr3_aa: CASSINTGRETQYF
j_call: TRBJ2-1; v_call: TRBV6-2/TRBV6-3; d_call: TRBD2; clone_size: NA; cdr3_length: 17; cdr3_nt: TGTGCCAGCAGCCCTGGACTAGCGGGAGAATCCTACAATGAGCAGTTCTTC; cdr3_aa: CASSPGLAGESYNEQFF
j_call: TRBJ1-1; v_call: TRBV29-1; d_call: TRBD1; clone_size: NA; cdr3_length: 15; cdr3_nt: TGCAGCGTTCTCGGGGACAGCCGCGGCTGGACTGAAGCTTTCTTT; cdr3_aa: CSVLGDSRGWTEAFF
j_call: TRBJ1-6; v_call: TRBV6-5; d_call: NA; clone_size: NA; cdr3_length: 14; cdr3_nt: TGTGCCAGCAGTTACGTGGCTGCAAATTCACCCCTCCACTTT; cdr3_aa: CASSYVAANSPLHF
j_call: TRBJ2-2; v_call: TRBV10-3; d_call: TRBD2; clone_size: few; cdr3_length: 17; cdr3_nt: TGTGCCATCAGTGACTCCGGTACTAGCGGGAGTAACGGGGAGCTGTTTTTT; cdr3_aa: CAISDSGTSGSNGELFF
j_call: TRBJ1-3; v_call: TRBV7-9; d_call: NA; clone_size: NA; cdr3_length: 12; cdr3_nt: TGTGCCAGCAGCCCACTCGGAAACACCATATATTTT; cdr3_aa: CASSPLGNTIYF
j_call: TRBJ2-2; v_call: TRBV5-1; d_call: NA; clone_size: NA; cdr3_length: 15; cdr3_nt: TGCGCCAGCAGCTTCACAGGTGCGGACACCGGGGAGCTGTTTTTT; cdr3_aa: CASSFTGADTGELFF
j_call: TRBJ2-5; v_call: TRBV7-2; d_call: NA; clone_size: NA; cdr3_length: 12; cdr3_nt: TGTGCCAGCAGGGGGACAACCGAGACCCAGTACTTC; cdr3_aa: CASRGTTETQYF
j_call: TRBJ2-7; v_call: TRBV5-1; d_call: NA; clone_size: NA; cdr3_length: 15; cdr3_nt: TGCGCCAGCAGCTTGGCCAGGGGTAGCTCCTACGAGCAGTACTTC; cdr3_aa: CASSLARGSSYEQYF
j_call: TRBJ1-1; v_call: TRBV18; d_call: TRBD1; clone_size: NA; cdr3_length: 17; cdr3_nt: TGTGCCAGCTCACCCGGGACAGGGGTCCCACGGAACACTGAAGCTTTCTTT; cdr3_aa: CASSPGTGVPRNTEAFF
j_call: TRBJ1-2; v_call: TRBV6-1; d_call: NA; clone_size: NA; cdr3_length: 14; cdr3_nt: TGTGCCAGCAGTGAAGCCCCAGGGAACTATGGCTACACCTTC; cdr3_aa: CASSEAPGNYGYTF
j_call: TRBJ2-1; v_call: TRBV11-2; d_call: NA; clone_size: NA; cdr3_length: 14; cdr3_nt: TGTGCCAGCAGTCTCCTCCGTGGGAGCAATGAGCAGTTCTTC; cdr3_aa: CASSLLRGSNEQFF
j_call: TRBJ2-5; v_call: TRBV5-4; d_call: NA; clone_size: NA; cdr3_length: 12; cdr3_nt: TGTGCCAGCAGCATTCAACGGGAGACCCAGTACTTC; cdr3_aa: CASSIQRETQYF
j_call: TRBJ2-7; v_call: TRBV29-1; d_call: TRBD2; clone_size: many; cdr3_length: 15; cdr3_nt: TGCAGCGTTGAATCGGGACTAGCGGAGTCCTACGAGCAGTACTTC; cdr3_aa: CSVESGLAESYEQYF
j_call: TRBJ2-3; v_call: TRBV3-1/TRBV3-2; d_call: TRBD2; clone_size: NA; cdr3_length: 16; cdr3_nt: TGTGCCAGCAGCCAAGGTGGCGGGGGAGGTACAGATACGCAGTATTTT; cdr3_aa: CASSQGGGGGTDTQYF